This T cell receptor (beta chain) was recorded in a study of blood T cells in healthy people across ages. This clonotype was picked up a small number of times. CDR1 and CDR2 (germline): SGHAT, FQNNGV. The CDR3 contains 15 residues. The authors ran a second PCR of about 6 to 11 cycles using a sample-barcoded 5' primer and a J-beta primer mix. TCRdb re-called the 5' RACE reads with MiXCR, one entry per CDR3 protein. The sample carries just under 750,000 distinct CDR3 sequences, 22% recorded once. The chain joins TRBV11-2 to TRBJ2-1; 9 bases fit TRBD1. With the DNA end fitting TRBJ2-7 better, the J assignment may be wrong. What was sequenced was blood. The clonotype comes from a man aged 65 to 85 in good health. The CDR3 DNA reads TGTGCCAGCAGCCTACCCGGGACAGGGTTTGTCGAGCAGTACTTC. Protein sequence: CASSLPGTGFVEQYF.